The T cell receptor beta chain described here comes from a study of blood T cell repertoires in COVID-19. Whole-study context: Sites in the United States, Italy and Spain provided acute and convalescent COVID-19 samples.

Per the authors' pipeline: By means of reference gene primer amplification, nucleated cell counts were estimated. Assay: immunoSEQ multiplex PCR; the TCRdb copy retains only in-frame clones and omits some. V, J and clone size reflect that table, while D and trimming were determined from the DNA. The sample includes more than 250,000 clones, 90% of them seen just once. Participant ages covered about 18 to 90 years across about two dozen US areas. Germline V gene sequence: CDR1 MNHEY, CDR2 SVGEGT. The CDR3 spans 17 residues. V lost 7 bases, J lost 6 bases, and 14 bases stayed unmatched. This chain links TRBV6-2 or TRBV6-3 with TRBJ2-1, with TRBD1 identical over 11 bases. The origin of this receptor is a woman younger than 30 with acute COVID-19. What was sequenced was PBMCs or T cells enriched from blood (not recorded which). DNA for the CDR3: TGTGCCAGCACCCCCGGGCTTTGGGACAGGGGGATCAATGAGCAGTTCTTC. It codes for CASTPGLWDRGINEQFF.